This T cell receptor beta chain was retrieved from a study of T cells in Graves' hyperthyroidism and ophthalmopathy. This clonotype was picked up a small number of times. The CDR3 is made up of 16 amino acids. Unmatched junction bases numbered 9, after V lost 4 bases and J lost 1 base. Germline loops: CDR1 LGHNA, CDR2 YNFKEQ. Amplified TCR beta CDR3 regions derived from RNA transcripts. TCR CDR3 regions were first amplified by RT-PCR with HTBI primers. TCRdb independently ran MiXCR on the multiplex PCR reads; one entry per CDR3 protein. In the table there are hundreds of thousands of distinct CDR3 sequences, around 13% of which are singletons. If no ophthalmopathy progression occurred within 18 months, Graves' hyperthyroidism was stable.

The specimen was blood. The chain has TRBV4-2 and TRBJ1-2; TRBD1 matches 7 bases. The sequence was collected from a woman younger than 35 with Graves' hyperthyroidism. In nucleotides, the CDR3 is TGTGCCAGCAGCCTCGAAGGGACAGATTATAACTATGGCTACACCTTC. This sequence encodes CASSLEGTDYNYGYTF.